The clone carrying this TCR beta chain was counted ten times or more. Its antigen is not identified. Trimming at V came to 6 bases and at J to 1 base, leaving 11 bases not matched to a gene. CDR1 and CDR2 (germline): SGHRS, YFSETQ. This CDR3 is built from 16 residues. One entry per CDR3 protein results from TCRdb running MiXCR on the 5' RACE reads. Of 250,000 to 350,000 distinct CDR3 sequences listed, 8% are singletons. This specimen comes from a study of CD8 T cells in ankylosing spondylitis. Whole-study findings and limits: Matched ankylosing spondylitis synovial fluid reportedly showed significant enrichment of disease-linked clones. Apparently characteristic of ankylosing spondylitis blood was a TCR beta motif (roughly 8 highly homologous variants).

The TCR comes from a male donor with ankylosing spondylitis. The chain carries TRBV5-1 and TRBJ1-1, with 8 bases lining up with TRBD1. Sequences were obtained from blood, either unsorted or a sorted T cell fraction (not recorded which). CDR3 region: CASTLQGAEGNTEAFF. The CDR3, as DNA: TGCGCCAGCACCCTTCAGGGGGCCGAGGGGAACACTGAAGCTTTCTTT.